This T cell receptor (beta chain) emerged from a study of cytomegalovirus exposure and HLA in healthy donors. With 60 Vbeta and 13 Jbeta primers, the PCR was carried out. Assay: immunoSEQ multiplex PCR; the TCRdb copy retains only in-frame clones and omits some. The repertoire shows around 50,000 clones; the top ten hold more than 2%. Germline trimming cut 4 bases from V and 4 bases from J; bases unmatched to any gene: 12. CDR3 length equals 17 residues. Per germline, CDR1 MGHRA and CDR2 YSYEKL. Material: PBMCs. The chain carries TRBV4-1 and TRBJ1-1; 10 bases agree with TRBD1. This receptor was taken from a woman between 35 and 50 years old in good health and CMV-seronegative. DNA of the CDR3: TGCGCCAGCAGCCCTCAAACACCGGGACAGGGGATCACTGAAGCTTTCTTT. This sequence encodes CASSPQTPGQGITEAFF.